Shown below are 12 T cell receptor beta chains from a single sample sequenced in a study of cytomegalovirus exposure and HLA in healthy donors. PCR was performed using 60 Vbeta and 13 Jbeta primers. Produced via immunoSEQ multiplex PCR; TCRdb's table is partial and in-frame only. Its listing shows some 120,000 clones. Sequencing was done on a sample of PBMCs. The receptor set was obtained from a woman in her sixties or seventies in good health and CMV-seronegative.

As DNA, the CDR3 is TGTGCCAGCAACAGGGGGCGGCAGACTGAAAAACTGTTTTTT. Translated, it gives CASNRGRQTEKLFF. The V and J genes are TRBV2 and TRBJ1-4; TRBD1 matches at 9 bases. This CDR3 comprises 14 residues. The ends lost 7 bases at V and 7 bases at J; junction bases unmatched: 7. Germline V gene data show CDR1 as SNHLY and CDR2 as FYNNEI.

The CDR3 region has the DNA TGCGCCAGCAGCCCGACAGGGGGAAGCTTCTCCTACGAGCAGTACTTC. Translating it yields CASSPTGGSFSYEQYF. V gene TRBV5-1 combines with J gene TRBJ2-7; 9 nucleotides align to TRBD1. Germline V gene sequence: CDR1 SGHRS, CDR2 YFSETQ. The CDR3 extends over 16 amino acids. Trimming at V came to 4 bases and at J to 0 bases, leaving 8 bases not matched to a gene.

The rearrangement uses TRBV6-1 and TRBJ1-5; weak D call: TRBD1 (5 bases). Germline V gives CDR1 MNHNS, CDR2 SASEGT. The CDR3 totals 14 residues. V was trimmed by 5 bases and J by 3 bases, leaving 11 bases between them. This chain's CDR3 is CASSTQGDNQPQHF. CDR3 nucleotide sequence: TGTGCCAGCAGTACGCAAGGGGACAATCAGCCCCAGCATTTT.

The chain recombines TRBV5-1 with TRBJ2-2, with TRBD2 identical over 10 bases. The CDR3 totals 16 residues. The germline V gene encodes CDR1 SGHRS and CDR2 YFSETQ. Losses at the gene ends were 4 bases for V and 5 bases for J; bases not matched to a gene: 8. CDR3 sequence (DNA): TGCGCCAGCAGCGCGACGGGAGCGGGAGGGACCGGGGAGCTGTTTTTT. As protein: CASSATGAGGTGELFF. The variable domain in full, completed from reference TRBV5-1 and TRBJ2-2, reads KAGVTQTPRYLIKTRGQQVTLSCSPISGHRSVSWYQQTPGQGLQFLFEYFSETQRNKGNFPGRFSGRQFSNSRSEMNVSTLELGDSALYLCASSATGAGGTGELFFGEGSRLTVL.

This chain uses TRBV2 with TRBJ1-3, with D possibly matching TRBD1 (5 bases). The germline V gene has CDR1 SNHLY and CDR2 FYNNEI. The CDR3 is made up of 13 amino acids. V was shortened by 8 bases and J by 0 bases, with 8 bases between the two germline ends. This CDR3 reads CASLDSSGNTIYF. The CDR3 DNA is TGTGCCAGCCTTGACAGCTCTGGAAACACCATATATTTT.

The chain joins TRBV7-3 to TRBJ1-6; 7 bases fit TRBD1. Looked up from germline, CDR1 is SGHTA and CDR2 is FQGTGA. The J segment lost 7 bases and the V segment lost 5 bases, leaving 5 bases of the junction unmatched. CDR3 length equals 14 residues. CDR3 DNA: TGTGCCAGCAGCCCGACAGGGAACAATTCACCCCTCCACTTT. It translates to CASSPTGNNSPLHF.

This chain links TRBV18 with TRBJ1-3; a possible D gene is TRBD1 (5 bases). Germline V gene data show CDR1 as KGHSH and CDR2 as LQKENI. The CDR3 sequence is 16 residues long. Trimming stripped 0 bases from V and 0 bases from J, with 9 bases between. Here the CDR3 DNA reads TGTGCCAGCTCACCACCTAACAGGCTCTCTGGAAACACCATATATTTT. It yields the protein CASSPPNRLSGNTIYF.

J is TRBJ2-7 and V is TRBV5-4, with TRBD2 matching over 8 bases. The length of the CDR3 is 17 residues. V trimming: 4 bases; J trimming: 4 bases; junction bases outside the gene matches: 16. Germline CDR1 SGHNT, CDR2 YYREEE (reference sequence). DNA for the CDR3: TGTGCCAGCAGCCCCAAGGGGTCAGCGGGAGTCGCGTACGAGCAGTACTTC. Translated: CASSPKGSAGVAYEQYF.

This rearrangement joins TRBV4-1 to TRBJ2-5, with TRBD1 matching 8 bases. This CDR3 comprises 15 residues. Germline V gene lookup returns CDR1 MGHRA and CDR2 YSYEKL. With V trimmed by 2 bases and J by 2 bases, 4 bases remained unmatched. The CDR3 bases are TGCGCCAGCAGCCAACCGCGACAGGGGCAAGAGACCCAGTACTTC. Amino acids: CASSQPRQGQETQYF.

The chain combines TRBV11-2 with TRBJ1-2; TRBD1 might be the D (6 bases). The CDR3 sequence is 11 residues long. Germline loops: CDR1 SGHAT, CDR2 FQNNGV. Trimming took off 1 base at V and 13 bases at J, with 10 bases between the two ends. CDR3 loop: CASSLAQGSTF. CDR3 sequence (DNA): TGTGCCAGCAGCTTAGCGCAGGGGAGCACCTTC.

CDR3 coding DNA: TGTGCCAGCAGTTACTCGCAGGGACTAGCGGCAAACATTCAGTACTTC. This translates into CASSYSQGLAANIQYF. The genes are TRBV6-5 and TRBJ2-4; 11 nucleotides align to TRBD2. The length of the CDR3 is 16 residues. Per germline, CDR1 MNHEY and CDR2 SVGAGI. After removal of 0 bases from V and 6 bases from J, the junction contained 4 bases not matched to a gene.

This chain connects TRBV5-1 to TRBJ2-7; D is possibly TRBD1 (5 bases). Trimming shortened V by 3 bases and J by 5 bases, and 12 bases separated the two germline ends. There are 13 residues in the CDR3. Germline V gives CDR1 SGHRS, CDR2 YFSETQ. The CDR3 spells CASSSRQYNEQYF. The DNA of the CDR3 is TGCGCCAGCAGCTCCCGACAGTACAACGAGCAGTACTTC.